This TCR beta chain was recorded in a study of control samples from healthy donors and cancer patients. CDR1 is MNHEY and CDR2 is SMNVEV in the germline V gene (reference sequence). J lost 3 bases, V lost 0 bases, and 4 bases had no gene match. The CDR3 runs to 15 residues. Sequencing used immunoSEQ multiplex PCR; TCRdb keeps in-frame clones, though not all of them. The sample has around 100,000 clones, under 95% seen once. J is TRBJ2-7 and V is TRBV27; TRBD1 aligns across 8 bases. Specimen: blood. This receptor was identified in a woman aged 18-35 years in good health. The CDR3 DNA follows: TGTGCCAGCAGTTTATCTCCAGGGGGCAACTACGAGCAGTACTTC. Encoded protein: CASSLSPGGNYEQYF.